This T cell receptor (beta chain) derives from a study of lymphopenia after photon versus proton radiotherapy. Study conclusions and caveats: Proton therapy kept repertoires fairly stable, unlike photons, which gained effector/memory cells. Post-nadir diversity loss with photons came from oligoclonal expansion, particularly CD8+ Temra cells. Larger post-nadir TCR diversity loss correlated inversely with survival in deceased patients. Only patients who died were analyzed for survival; proton advantage is unproven.

On this clone: What it binds is unknown.

Produced via immunoSEQ multiplex PCR; TCRdb's table is partial and in-frame only. Found here are over 25,000 clones, roughly 88% of them singletons; the top ten hold approximately 7.3%. Source: peripheral blood, taken from a patient treated with photon-based radiotherapy. The clonotype originates from a woman in her forties or fifties with pancreatic cancer.

The CDR3 DNA follows: TGTGCCAGCAGTTACCGATCAAGGCCCCATCCGTCCCTCCACTTT. Translated: CASSYRSRPHPSLHF. The V and J genes are TRBV6-6 and TRBJ1-6, with D unclear. The germline V and J ends were trimmed by 2 bases and 14 bases, with 19 bases remaining between them. Germline V gives CDR1 MNHNY, CDR2 SVGAGI (reference sequence). The length of the CDR3 is 15 residues.